This TCR beta chain came from a study of blood T cell repertoires in COVID-19 (dated by TCRdb to the early 2020s). Turning to the overall study: The collaborator samples originated in the United States, Italy and Spain and spanned the acute and convalescent phases of COVID-19. The prospective study material was composed of cDNA or gDNA derived from T cells, B-cell-depleted T cells, or PBMCs. The dataset comprised deeply sampled blood TCRbeta repertoires from subjects exposed to, actively infected with, or recovered from COVID-19. The repertoires were released in a freely available public database meant as a resource for research on the immune response to SARS-CoV-2. The samples were drawn from the first 160 participants of the ongoing ImmuneRACE study and from some 1,300 subjects provided by 6 global collaborators. A de-identified subject ID, COVID-19 status, age in years and sex were almost always included in the sample metadata. Where available, HLA class I and class II types were obtained from metadata supplied by the sample provider rather than from assay-based typing.

TCRbeta CDR3 regions were amplified from genomic DNA by means of the immunoSEQ Assay, a bias-controlled multiplex PCR. Processing in the source paper ran as follows. The number of nucleated cells in each sample was estimated from the amplification of reference gene primers within the assay. Sequence reads were collapsed and filtered to measure the absolute abundance of every unique TCRbeta CDR3 rearrangement. For each sample, productive Simpson clonality was calculated as the square root of Simpson's diversity index over productive rearrangements. This immuneACCESS table, as held by TCRdb, lists in-frame sequences with V and J called but not all clones. Of the missing ones, under half trace to an unresolved V gene in checked studies; the others have no known cause. Clone size and V and J calls were adopted from that table, with D and trimming inferred from the DNA. In all, the sample holds more than 85,000 clones, and 84% of those were seen once. The biggest ten clones account for 5.5% to 8% of the sample.

General conclusions and limits of the study: The amount of clinical and demographic metadata varied by source and participant and was provided uncurated.

About this clone: Its antigen has not been determined. The input lacks base qualities; no much larger clone sits a single base away.

CDR1 is given as LNHDA and CDR2 as SQIVND, both from the germline V gene (reference sequence). A distance of 6 bases separates the germline ends of V and J, which lose 5 bases and 8 bases respectively. Spanning cysteine to phenylalanine, the CDR3 consists of 11 amino acids. Solely the CDR3 DNA is kept, with 33 bases framed from the first base. Each collaborating institution followed its own protocols to collect whole blood in K2EDTA tubes. For TCRbeta analysis, collaborators shipped samples as frozen whole blood, isolated PBMCs, or DNA extracted from either of those sample types. This sequence uses TRBV19 and TRBJ1-4; TRBD1 is a possible D gene, resting on 6 matching bases. The clonotype originates from a woman aged 50 to 60 with acute or convalescent COVID-19. Sequences were obtained from peripheral blood. The CDR3 reads CASSGTEKLFF. The nucleotides read TGTGCCAGTAGTGGGACAGAAAAACTGTTTTTT.